This T cell receptor (beta chain) was sequenced in a study of T cells in Graves' hyperthyroidism and ophthalmopathy. Study at large: Prior to any treatment, at the point of initial diagnosis, peripheral blood was collected.

Trimming left V 5 bases short and J 0 bases short, with 11 bases between. In germline, CDR1 is SGHVS, CDR2 FQNEAQ. This CDR3 has 15 residues. Amplification of TCR beta CDR3 regions was performed using RNA transcripts as template. Primed by the HTBI set, a first-round RT-PCR was run on the TCR CDR3. TCRdb re-called the multiplex PCR reads with MiXCR, one entry per CDR3 protein. The data hold 300,000 to 400,000 distinct CDR3 sequences, with over 20% observed a single time. Material for sequencing was blood. The origin of this receptor is a woman aged 50 to 60 with Graves' hyperthyroidism. The chain links TRBV7-8 to TRBJ1-5; D is ambiguous. DNA for the CDR3: TGTGCCAGCAGCCTCGGACGGACTAGCAATCAGCCCCAGCATTTT. It specifies CASSLGRTSNQPQHF.